This T cell receptor (beta chain) came from a study of CD4 and CD8 cells across lung adenocarcinoma regions. TCRdb re-derived calls from the PCR reads in MiXCR, one entry per CDR3 protein. The sample holds 4,000 or so distinct CDR3 sequences, less than 70% seen once. This clonotype is medium-sized (0.01 to 0.1%) by share. The clonotype originates from a male donor with lung adenocarcinoma. The CD4 and CD8 labels of this study may be unreliable. What was sequenced was CD4+ T cells from the margin of a lung tumor.

For the CDR3, the DNA is TGTGCCACCCGGTTCAGGGTAGGCCTGGAGACCCAGTACTTC. Protein product: CATRFRVGLETQYF. The chain couples TRBV6-1 to TRBJ2-1; weak D call: TRBD1 (5 bases). The closer fit of TRBJ2-5 to the DNA end suggests the J call may be wrong. This CDR3 is 14 amino acids long. In germline, CDR1 is MNHNS, CDR2 SASEGT.